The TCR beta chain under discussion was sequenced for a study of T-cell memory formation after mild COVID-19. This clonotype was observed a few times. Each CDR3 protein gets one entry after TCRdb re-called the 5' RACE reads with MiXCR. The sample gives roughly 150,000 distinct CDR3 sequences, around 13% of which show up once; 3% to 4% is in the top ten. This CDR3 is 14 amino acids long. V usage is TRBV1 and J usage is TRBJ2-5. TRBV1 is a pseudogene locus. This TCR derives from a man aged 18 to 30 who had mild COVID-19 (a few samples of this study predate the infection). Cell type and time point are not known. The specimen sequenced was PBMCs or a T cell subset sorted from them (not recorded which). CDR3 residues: CTSSAGSSQGTQYF. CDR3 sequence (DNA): TGCACCAGCAGCGCCGGTTCGAGCCAGGGGACCCAGTACTTC.